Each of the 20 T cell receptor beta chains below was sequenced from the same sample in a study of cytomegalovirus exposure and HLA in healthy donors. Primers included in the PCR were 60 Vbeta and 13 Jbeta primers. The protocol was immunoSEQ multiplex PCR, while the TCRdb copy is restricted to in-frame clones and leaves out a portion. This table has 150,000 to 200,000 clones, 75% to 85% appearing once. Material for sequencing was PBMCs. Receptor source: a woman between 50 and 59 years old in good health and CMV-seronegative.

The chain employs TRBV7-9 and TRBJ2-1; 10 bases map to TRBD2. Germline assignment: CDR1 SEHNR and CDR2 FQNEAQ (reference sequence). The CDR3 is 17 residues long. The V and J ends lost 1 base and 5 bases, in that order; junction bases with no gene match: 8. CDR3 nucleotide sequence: TGTGCCAGCAGCTTAGGAATAGCGGGAGGACTAAACAATGAGCAGTTCTTC. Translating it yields CASSLGIAGGLNNEQFF.

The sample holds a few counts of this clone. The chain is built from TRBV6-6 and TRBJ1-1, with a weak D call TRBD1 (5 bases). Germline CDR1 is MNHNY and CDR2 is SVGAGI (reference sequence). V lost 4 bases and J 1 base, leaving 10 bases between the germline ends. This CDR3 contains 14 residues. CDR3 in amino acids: CASSWRTPNTEAFF. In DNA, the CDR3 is TGTGCCAGCAGTTGGCGGACACCGAACACTGAAGCTTTCTTT.

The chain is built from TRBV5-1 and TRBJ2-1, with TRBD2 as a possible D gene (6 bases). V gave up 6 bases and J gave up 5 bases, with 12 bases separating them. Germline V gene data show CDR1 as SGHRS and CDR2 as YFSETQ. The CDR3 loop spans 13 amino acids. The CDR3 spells CASNQGLHNEQFF. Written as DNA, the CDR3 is TGCGCCAGCAACCAGGGACTCCACAATGAGCAGTTCTTC.

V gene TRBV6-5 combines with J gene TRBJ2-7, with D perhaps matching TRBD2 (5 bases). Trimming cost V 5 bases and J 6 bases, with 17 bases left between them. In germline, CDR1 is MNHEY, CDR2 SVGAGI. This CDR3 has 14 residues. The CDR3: CASSAPGISREQYF. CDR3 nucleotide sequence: TGTGCCAGCAGTGCTCCGGGAATTAGTCGCGAGCAGTACTTC.

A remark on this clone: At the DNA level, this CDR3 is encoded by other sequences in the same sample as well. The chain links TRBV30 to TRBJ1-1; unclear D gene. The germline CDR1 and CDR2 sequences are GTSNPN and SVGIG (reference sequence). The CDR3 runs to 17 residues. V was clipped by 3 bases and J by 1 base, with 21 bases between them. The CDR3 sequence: CAWREGIGRQRNTEAFF. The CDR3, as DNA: TGTGCCTGGAGAGAGGGAATAGGACGTCAGAGGAACACTGAAGCTTTCTTT. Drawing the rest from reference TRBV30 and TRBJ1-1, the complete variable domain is SQTIHQWPATLVQPVGSPLSLECTVEGTSNPNLYWYRQAAGRGLQLLFYSVGIGQISSEVPQNLSASRPQDRQFILSSKKLLLSDSGFYLCAWREGIGRQRNTEAFFGQGTRLTVV.

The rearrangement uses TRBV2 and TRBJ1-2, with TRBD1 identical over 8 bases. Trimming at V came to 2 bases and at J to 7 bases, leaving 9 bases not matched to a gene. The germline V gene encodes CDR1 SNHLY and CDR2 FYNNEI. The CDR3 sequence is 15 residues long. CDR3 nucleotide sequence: TGTGCCAGCAGTGAATTCTACCCGGACAGGGCTGGCTACACCTTC. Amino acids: CASSEFYPDRAGYTF.

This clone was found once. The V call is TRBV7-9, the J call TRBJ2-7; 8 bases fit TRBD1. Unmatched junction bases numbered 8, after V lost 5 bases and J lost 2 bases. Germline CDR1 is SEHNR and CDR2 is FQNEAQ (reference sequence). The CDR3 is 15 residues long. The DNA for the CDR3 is TGTGCCAGCAGCCCAGACAGGGGAAGCCCCTACGAGCAGTACTTC. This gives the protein CASSPDRGSPYEQYF.

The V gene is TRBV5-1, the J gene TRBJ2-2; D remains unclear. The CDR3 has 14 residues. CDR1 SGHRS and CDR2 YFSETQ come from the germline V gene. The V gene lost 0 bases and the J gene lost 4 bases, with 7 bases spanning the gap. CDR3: CASSLDRVTGELFF. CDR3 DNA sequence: TGCGCCAGCAGCTTGGATCGGGTCACCGGGGAGCTGTTTTTT.

The CDR3 loop is CSVAPGPGDYGYTF. CDR3 bases: TGCAGCGTTGCCCCGGGCCCGGGGGACTATGGCTACACCTTC. V gene TRBV29-1 combines with J gene TRBJ1-2, with D perhaps matching TRBD1 (5 bases). CDR3 size: 14 residues. Germline V gives CDR1 SQVTM, CDR2 ANQGSEA. Trimming removed 4 bases at V and 3 bases at J, with 15 bases between.

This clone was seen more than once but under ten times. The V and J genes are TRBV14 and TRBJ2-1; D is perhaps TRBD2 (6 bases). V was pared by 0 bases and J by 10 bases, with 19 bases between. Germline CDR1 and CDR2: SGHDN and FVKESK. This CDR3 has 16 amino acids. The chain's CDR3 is CASSQDLGTGPREQFF. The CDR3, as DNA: TGTGCCAGCAGCCAAGATTTAGGGACTGGCCCTAGGGAGCAGTTCTTC.

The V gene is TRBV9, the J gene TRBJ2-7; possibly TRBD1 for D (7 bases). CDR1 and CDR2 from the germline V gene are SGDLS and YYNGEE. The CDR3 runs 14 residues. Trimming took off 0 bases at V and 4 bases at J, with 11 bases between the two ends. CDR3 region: CASSVGQGGYEQYF. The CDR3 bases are TGTGCCAGCAGCGTAGGTCAGGGGGGATACGAGCAGTACTTC.

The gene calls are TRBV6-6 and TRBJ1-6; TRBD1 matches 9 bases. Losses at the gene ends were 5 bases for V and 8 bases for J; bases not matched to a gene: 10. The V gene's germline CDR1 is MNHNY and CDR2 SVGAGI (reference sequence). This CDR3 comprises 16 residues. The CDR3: CASSTDGDRVDSPLHF. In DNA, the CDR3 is TGTGCCAGCAGTACCGACGGGGACAGGGTAGATTCACCCCTCCACTTT.

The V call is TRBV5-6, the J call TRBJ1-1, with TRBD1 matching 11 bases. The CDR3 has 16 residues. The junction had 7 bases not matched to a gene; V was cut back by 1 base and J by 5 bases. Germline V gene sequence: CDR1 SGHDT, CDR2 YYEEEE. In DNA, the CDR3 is TGTGCCAGCAGCTTGCTGGCAGGACAGGGGGCAACTGAAGCTTTCTTT. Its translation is CASSLLAGQGATEAFF.

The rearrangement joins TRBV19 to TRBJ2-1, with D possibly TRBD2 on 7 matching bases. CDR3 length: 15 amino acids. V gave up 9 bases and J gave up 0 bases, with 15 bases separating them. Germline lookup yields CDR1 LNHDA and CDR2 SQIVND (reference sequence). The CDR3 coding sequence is TGTGCCAGCAAAACGCGGGGGCCCTCCTACAATGAGCAGTTCTTC. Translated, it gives CASKTRGPSYNEQFF. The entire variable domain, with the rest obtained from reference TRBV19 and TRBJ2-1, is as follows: DGGITQSPKYLFRKEGQNVTLSCEQNLNHDAMYWYRQDPGQGLRLIYYSQIVNDFQKGDIAEGYSVSREKKESFPLTVTSAQKNPTAFYLCASKTRGPSYNEQFFGPGTRLTVL.

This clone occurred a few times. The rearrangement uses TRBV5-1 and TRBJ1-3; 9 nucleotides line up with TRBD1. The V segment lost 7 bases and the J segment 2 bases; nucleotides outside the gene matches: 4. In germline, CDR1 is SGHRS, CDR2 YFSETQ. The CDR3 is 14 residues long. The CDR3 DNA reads TGCGCCAGCCGGGGACAGGGCCCTGGAAACACCATATATTTT. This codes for CASRGQGPGNTIYF.

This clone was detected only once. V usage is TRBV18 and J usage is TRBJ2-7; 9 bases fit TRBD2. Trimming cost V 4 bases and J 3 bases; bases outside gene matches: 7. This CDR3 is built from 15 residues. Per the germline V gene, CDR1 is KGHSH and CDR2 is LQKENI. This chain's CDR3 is CASSRPGLANYEQYF. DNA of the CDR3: TGTGCCAGCTCACGACCGGGACTAGCTAACTACGAGCAGTACTTC.

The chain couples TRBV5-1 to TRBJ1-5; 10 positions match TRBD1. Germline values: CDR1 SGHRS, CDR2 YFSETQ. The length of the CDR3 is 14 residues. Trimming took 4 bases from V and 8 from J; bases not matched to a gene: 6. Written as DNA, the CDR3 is TGCGCCAGCAGCCCCGGGACAGGGGAGGAGCCCCAGCATTTT. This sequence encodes CASSPGTGEEPQHF. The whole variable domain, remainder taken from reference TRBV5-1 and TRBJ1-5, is KAGVTQTPRYLIKTRGQQVTLSCSPISGHRSVSWYQQTPGQGLQFLFEYFSETQRNKGNFPGRFSGRQFSNSRSEMNVSTLELGDSALYLCASSPGTGEEPQHFGDGTRLSIL.

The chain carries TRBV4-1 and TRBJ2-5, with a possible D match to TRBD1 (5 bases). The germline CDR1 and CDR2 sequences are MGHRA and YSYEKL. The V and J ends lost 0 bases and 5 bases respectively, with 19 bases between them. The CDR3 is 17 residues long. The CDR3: CASSQDPGYVGSETQYF. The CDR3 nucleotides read TGCGCCAGCAGCCAAGATCCAGGGTATGTGGGTTCGGAGACCCAGTACTTC.

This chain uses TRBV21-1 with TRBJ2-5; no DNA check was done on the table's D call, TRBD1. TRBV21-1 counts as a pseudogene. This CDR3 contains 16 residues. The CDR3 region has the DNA TGTGCCAGCAGCAAGTTTAGGCCGCAGGGGGGCGAGACCCAGTACTTC. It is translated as CASSKFRPQGGETQYF.

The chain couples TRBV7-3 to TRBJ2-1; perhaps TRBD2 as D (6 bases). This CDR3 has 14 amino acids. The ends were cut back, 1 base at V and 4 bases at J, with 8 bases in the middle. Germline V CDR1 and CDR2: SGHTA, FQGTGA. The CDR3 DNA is TGTGCCAGCAGCTTAAGCGGGGTTTACAATGAGCAGTTCTTC. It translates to CASSLSGVYNEQFF.